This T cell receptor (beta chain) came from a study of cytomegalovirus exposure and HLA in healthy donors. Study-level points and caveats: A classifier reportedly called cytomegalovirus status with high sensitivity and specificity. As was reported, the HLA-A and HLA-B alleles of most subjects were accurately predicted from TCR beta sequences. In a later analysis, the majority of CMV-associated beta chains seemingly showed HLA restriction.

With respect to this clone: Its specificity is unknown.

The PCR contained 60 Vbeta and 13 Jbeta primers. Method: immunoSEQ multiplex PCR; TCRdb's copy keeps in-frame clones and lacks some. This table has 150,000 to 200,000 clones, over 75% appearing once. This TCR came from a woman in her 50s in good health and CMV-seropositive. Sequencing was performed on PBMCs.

CDR3 nucleotide sequence: TGCAGCGATAGCCGACAGGGGATGGGAACTGAAGCTTTCTTT. Protein: CSDSRQGMGTEAFF. V and J are TRBV29-1 and TRBJ1-1, with 8 bases matching TRBD1. In germline, CDR1 is SQVTM, CDR2 ANQGSEA. V trimming: 7 bases; J trimming: 5 bases; junction bases outside the gene matches: 12. The CDR3 extends over 14 amino acids.